This section outlines one T cell receptor (beta chain) sequence together with its context. The length of the CDR3 is 15 residues. V lost 3 bases and J 0 bases, leaving 8 bases between the germline ends. CDR1 is KGHSH, CDR2 LQKENI, per germline. This record belongs to a study of cytomegalovirus exposure and HLA in healthy donors. Using immunoSEQ multiplex PCR, the repertoire was profiled, and TCRdb retains in-frame clones only, with some absent. The sample includes 260,000 or so clones, around 87% of them seen just once. This rearrangement joins TRBV18 to TRBJ2-2; maybe TRBD1 (5 bases). This sequence originates from a woman aged 18-29 years in good health and CMV-seronegative. The source material was PBMCs. The CDR3 spells CASSPQQANTGELFF. CDR3 DNA: TGTGCCAGCTCACCCCAACAGGCGAACACCGGGGAGCTGTTTTTT.